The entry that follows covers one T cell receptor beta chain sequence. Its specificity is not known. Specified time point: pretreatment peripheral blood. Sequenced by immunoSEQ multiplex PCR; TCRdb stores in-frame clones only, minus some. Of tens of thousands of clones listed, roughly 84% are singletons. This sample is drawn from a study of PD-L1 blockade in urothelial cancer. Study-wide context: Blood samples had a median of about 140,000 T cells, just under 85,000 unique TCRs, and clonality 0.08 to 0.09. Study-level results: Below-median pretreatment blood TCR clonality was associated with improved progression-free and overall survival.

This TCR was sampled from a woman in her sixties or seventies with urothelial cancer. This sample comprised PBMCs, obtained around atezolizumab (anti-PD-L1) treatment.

CDR3 nucleotides: TGTGCCAGCAGCGTAGGAAGCGGGAGGGCCTACGAGCAGTACTTC. Protein product: CASSVGSGRAYEQYF. The V gene is TRBV9, the J gene TRBJ2-7, with 10 bases matching TRBD2. The CDR3 is 15 residues long. V dropped 0 bases and J dropped 2; count of bases not matched to a gene: 2. CDR1 is SGDLS and CDR2 is YYNGEE in the germline V gene.